This T cell receptor beta chain was recovered during a study of cytomegalovirus exposure and HLA in healthy donors. Study-level results: Within an earlier analysis, most TCR beta V segments proved productive either about 90% or about 30% of the time. Relative to equally common others, HLA-associated TCR beta chains showed greater clonal expansion in a later analysis. An observed cluster of highly shared sequence variants was recorded as a likely sequencing artifact.

With respect to this clone: Its target is not known.

The V gene lost 9 bases and the J gene lost 6 bases, with 15 bases spanning the gap. Germline V CDR1 and CDR2: LNHDA, SQIVND (reference sequence). This CDR3 is built from 13 residues. With 60 Vbeta and 13 Jbeta primers, the PCR was carried out. Sequencing was performed with immunoSEQ multiplex PCR; in TCRdb, only in-frame clones are kept and a portion is missing. The sample has about 190,000 clones; about 80% are singletons. Material: PBMCs. The chain carries TRBV19 and TRBJ2-1; D unclear. The TCR comes from a woman in her 50s in good health and CMV-seropositive. In DNA form, the CDR3 reads TGTGCCAGCCGGTTCAGCGTTGGCAATGAGCAGTTCTTC. Protein product: CASRFSVGNEQFF.